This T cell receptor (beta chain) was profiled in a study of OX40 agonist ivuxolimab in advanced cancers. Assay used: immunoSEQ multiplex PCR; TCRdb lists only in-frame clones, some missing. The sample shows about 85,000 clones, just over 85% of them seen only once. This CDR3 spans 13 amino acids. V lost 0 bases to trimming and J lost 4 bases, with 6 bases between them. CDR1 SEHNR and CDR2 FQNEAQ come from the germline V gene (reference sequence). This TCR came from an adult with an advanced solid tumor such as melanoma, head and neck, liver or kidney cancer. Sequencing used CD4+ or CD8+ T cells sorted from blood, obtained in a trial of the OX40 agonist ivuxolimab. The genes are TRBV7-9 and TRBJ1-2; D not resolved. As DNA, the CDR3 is TGTGCCAGCAGCTTAGCAGGCCCCTATGGCTACACCTTC. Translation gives CASSLAGPYGYTF.